Shown below are 32 T cell receptor beta chains from a single sample sequenced in a study of response to subunit inactivated influenza vaccine. TCRdb redid the calling of the RT-PCR reads with MiXCR, one entry per CDR3 protein. The sample has about 500,000 distinct CDR3 sequences; 13% are singletons. The sequenced sample was PBMCs from blood, obtained 35 to 45 days after vaccination. These TCRs come from a middle-aged man who received an inactivated influenza vaccine.

The chain has TRBV29-1 and TRBJ2-3, with 9 bases identical to TRBD2. The germline V gene encodes CDR1 SQVTM and CDR2 ANQGSEA. The CDR3 runs to 14 residues. J was trimmed by 2 bases and V by 4 bases; bases with no gene match: 4. DNA of the CDR3: TGCAGCGTTGTATTAGCGGGAGCCACAGATACGCAGTATTTT. It specifies CSVVLAGATDTQYF.

In this sample, this clonotype turned up many times. The chain employs TRBV7-9 and TRBJ1-5; perhaps TRBD1 as D (6 bases). Germline values: CDR1 SEHNR, CDR2 FQNEAQ (reference sequence). The V end was cut by 5 bases, the J end by 1 base, with 12 bases between. This CDR3 has 15 residues. CDR3 coding DNA: TGTGCCAGCAGCGAGATGGGACACAGCAATCAGCCCCAGCATTTT. This gives the protein CASSEMGHSNQPQHF. The whole variable domain, remainder taken from reference TRBV7-9 and TRBJ1-5, is DTGVSQNPRHKITKRGQNVTFRCDPISEHNRLYWYRQTLGQGPEFLTYFQNEAQLEKSRLLSDRFSAERPKGSFSTLEIQRTEQGDSAMYLCASSEMGHSNQPQHFGDGTRLSIL.

This clonotype was detected many times. The chain links TRBV27 to TRBJ2-5; TRBD1 might be the D (6 bases). Germline V CDR1 and CDR2: MNHEY, SMNVEV (reference sequence). This CDR3 has 14 amino acids. Trimming cost V 6 bases and J 5 bases, with 16 bases left between them. Here the CDR3 reads CASSPNTGLETQYF. CDR3 in DNA: TGTGCCAGCAGCCCTAATACAGGGTTGGAGACCCAGTACTTC.

This clonotype has at least ten counts. The chain has TRBV4-3 and TRBJ1-1; 8 bases are a match to TRBD1. V gave up 6 bases and J gave up 4 bases; unmatched junction bases: 7. From germline, CDR1 is LGHNA and CDR2 YSLEER. The CDR3 consists of 14 residues. The CDR3 protein is CASRNTGQVTEAFF. CDR3 DNA: TGCGCCAGCAGAAACACGGGACAGGTCACTGAAGCTTTCTTT.

This clonotype was seen only a few times. The V and J genes are TRBV5-5 and TRBJ2-7, with unresolved D. V was cut by 2 bases and J by 3 bases, with 9 bases left in between. The CDR3 totals 13 residues. Germline CDR1 reads SGHKS; CDR2 reads YYEKEE (reference sequence). The CDR3 loop reads CASSFQPDYEQYF. Written as DNA, the CDR3 is TGTGCCAGCAGCTTCCAGCCTGACTACGAGCAGTACTTC.

The V and J genes are TRBV12-3 or TRBV12-4 and TRBJ2-3; 11 nucleotides line up with TRBD2. Losses at the gene ends were 2 bases for V and 0 bases for J; bases not matched to a gene: 13. The CDR3 is made up of 20 amino acids. The CDR3 is CASSLRGMASGGTSTDTQYF. The CDR3 DNA reads TGTGCCAGCAGTTTAAGGGGTATGGCTAGCGGGGGGACAAGCACAGATACGCAGTATTTT.

This chain connects TRBV18 to TRBJ2-5; D uncertain. The germline V gene has CDR1 KGHSH and CDR2 LQKENI. The CDR3 loop spans 13 amino acids. With 3 bases removed from V and 1 base from J, the gap between germline ends came to 6 bases. CDR3 DNA sequence: TGTGCCAGCTCACCCGCCATCCAAGAGACCCAGTACTTC. This gives the protein CASSPAIQETQYF.

The CDR3: CASKGSTGELFF. For the CDR3, the DNA is TGTGCCAGCAAGGGAAGCACCGGGGAGCTGTTTTTT. V and J are TRBV7-6 and TRBJ2-2, with D uncertain. This CDR3 region has 12 residues. The V end was cut by 7 bases, the J end by 4 bases, with 7 bases between. Per germline, CDR1 SGHVS and CDR2 FNYEAQ.

The table lists this clonotype with a few counts. The V call is TRBV11-2, the J call TRBJ2-1, with a weak D call TRBD2 (6 bases). CDR1 is SGHAT, CDR2 FQNNGV, per germline. The ends were cut back, 1 base at V and 0 bases at J, with 22 bases in the middle. This CDR3 is 20 amino acids long. The CDR3 bases are TGTGCCAGCAGCTTAGGGGGAAGGGCTAGCGCCCGGCGCTCCTACAATGAGCAGTTCTTC. Protein: CASSLGGRASARRSYNEQFF.

The chain uses TRBV5-1 and TRBJ2-1; no clear D gene. The CDR3 sequence is 11 residues long. V gave up 1 base and J gave up 9 bases, with 5 bases separating them. Germline V gives CDR1 SGHRS, CDR2 YFSETQ. The CDR3 region has the DNA TGCGCCAGCAGCTTGCGCTCTGAGCAGTTCTTC. It yields the protein CASSLRSEQFF.

This clonotype occurred a few times. The chain has TRBV7-2 and TRBJ2-2; 9 nucleotides agree with TRBD2. Germline CDR1 SGHTA, CDR2 FQGNSA. V shed 0 bases, J shed 0 bases, and the junction held 8 bases outside the gene matches. The CDR3 runs 19 residues. The CDR3 DNA follows: TGTGCCAGCAGCTTAGCGGTTAGTAGCGGGAGCGCGAACACCGGGGAGCTGTTTTTT. This codes for CASSLAVSSGSANTGELFF.

The chain joins TRBV5-1 to TRBJ2-4; D possibly matches TRBD1 or TRBD2 (5 bases each). CDR3 length equals 13 residues. V shed 4 bases and J shed 7 bases, with 12 bases lying between them. Germline V gives CDR1 SGHRS, CDR2 YFSETQ. The CDR3 region has the DNA TGCGCCAGCAGCCCTGAGGGGAAGAACATTCAGTACTTC. Its protein is CASSPEGKNIQYF. The complete variable domain, with remaining parts taken from reference TRBV5-1 and TRBJ2-4, reads KAGVTQTPRYLIKTRGQQVTLSCSPISGHRSVSWYQQTPGQGLQFLFEYFSETQRNKGNFPGRFSGRQFSNSRSEMNVSTLELGDSALYLCASSPEGKNIQYFGAGTRLSVL.

CDR3 sequence: CASSYDTGDLNTEAFF. CDR3 DNA: TGTGCCAGCAGTTACGACACGGGAGACCTGAACACTGAAGCTTTCTTT. The J gene is TRBJ1-1, the V gene TRBV6-5; no firm D call. The length of the CDR3 is 16 residues. V was shortened by 2 bases and J by 0 bases, with 13 bases between the two germline ends. Germline V lookup: CDR1 MNHEY, CDR2 SVGAGI.

V and J are TRBV29-1 and TRBJ1-1, with 7 nucleotides matching TRBD1. The CDR3 consists of 14 residues. Losses at the gene ends were 6 bases for V and 2 bases for J; bases not matched to a gene: 9. Germline V gives CDR1 SQVTM, CDR2 ANQGSEA. CDR3 DNA sequence: TGCAGCGTCCACCGGGACAGATCAAACACTGAAGCTTTCTTT. Translation: CSVHRDRSNTEAFF.

V gene TRBV11-2 combines with J gene TRBJ2-5; D gene uncertain. Trimming left V 5 bases short and J 6 bases short, with 13 bases between. The CDR3 length is 13 residues. Germline CDR1 SGHAT, CDR2 FQNNGV. Here the CDR3 DNA reads TGTGCCAGCAGCCCCTTGGCCACGAAGACCCAGTACTTC. It codes for CASSPLATKTQYF. The full variable domain, completed using reference TRBV11-2 and TRBJ2-5, is EAGVAQSPRYKIIEKRQSVAFWCNPISGHATLYWYQQILGQGPKLLIQFQNNGVVDDSQLPKDRFSAERLKGVDSTLKIQPAKLEDSAVYLCASSPLATKTQYFGPGTRLLVL.

The chain employs TRBV4-1 and TRBJ2-7; D perhaps matches TRBD2 (6 bases). V was trimmed by 5 bases and J by 5 bases, leaving 16 bases between them. The CDR3 is 14 amino acids. Germline V lookup: CDR1 MGHRA, CDR2 YSYEKL. The CDR3 nucleotides are TGCGCCAGCAGCTTACTATTGGGCGGGGACGAGCAGTACTTC. This translates into CASSLLLGGDEQYF.

The V call is TRBV3-1, the J call TRBJ2-7, with 7 bases that match TRBD1. V lost 10 bases to trimming and J lost 4 bases; unmatched junction nucleotides: 16. CDR1 and CDR2 (germline): LGHDT, YNNKEL (reference sequence). The CDR3 is 15 residues long. CDR3 DNA: TGTGCCACCACCAAGGGACCGGGACAGATTTACGAGCAGTACTTC. This gives the protein CATTKGPGQIYEQYF.

The V gene is TRBV10-2, the J gene TRBJ2-5, with 13 bases identical to TRBD2. The V and J ends lost 6 bases and 1 base, in that order; junction bases with no gene match: 8. Germline V gives CDR1 WSHSY, CDR2 SAAADI. The length of the CDR3 is 17 residues. CDR3 loop: CASSGSRLAGGQETQYF. The CDR3 bases are TGCGCCAGCAGCGGCTCGAGACTAGCGGGGGGCCAAGAGACCCAGTACTTC.

The rearrangement uses TRBV5-1 and TRBJ2-3; TRBD1 matches at 11 bases. The CDR3 is made up of 19 amino acids. Germline CDR1 and CDR2: SGHRS and YFSETQ. J was trimmed by 6 bases and V by 4 bases; bases with no gene match: 19. The CDR3 DNA sequence: TGCGCCAGCAGCGGTGGACAGGGGGCCATTACCATAAGGAAGGATACGCAGTATTTT. Its protein is CASSGGQGAITIRKDTQYF.

About this clonotype itself: The junction departs from the called germline gene at one end, perhaps through a read error. V and J are TRBV6-1 and TRBJ1-5, with a possible D match to TRBD1 (5 bases). Germline V gene data show CDR1 as MNHNS and CDR2 as SASEGT. This CDR3 comprises 14 residues. The CDR3 DNA is TGTGCCAGCAGTGAGGGACCTAGCAAACAGCCCCAGCATTTT. This codes for CASSEGPSKQPQHF.

A few counts support this clonotype. This chain connects TRBV11-2 to TRBJ2-3, with unresolved D. This CDR3 is 18 amino acids long. From germline, CDR1 is SGHAT and CDR2 FQNNGV. V lost 1 base and J lost 0, with 17 bases in between. The CDR3, as DNA: TGTGCCAGCAGCTTAGTGTCAGGCGGAAGGAGAAGCACAGATACGCAGTATTTT. It is translated as CASSLVSGGRRSTDTQYF.

The genes are TRBV20-1 and TRBJ2-5; 9 nucleotides align to TRBD2. CDR1 is DFQATT and CDR2 is SNEGSKA in the germline V gene (reference sequence). J was trimmed by 3 bases and V by 3 bases; bases with no gene match: 11. The CDR3 runs to 16 residues. The CDR3 DNA sequence: TGCAGTGCTAGCCCATCGACTAGCGGACTAAAAGAGACCCAGTACTTC. Residues: CSASPSTSGLKETQYF.

This clonotype was seen ten or more times. J is TRBJ2-7 and V is TRBV4-3; the match to TRBD1 covers 8 bases. Germline-derived CDR1 and CDR2 are LGHNA and YSLEER. The ends lost 4 bases at V and 7 bases at J; junction bases unmatched: 9. The CDR3 consists of 14 residues. In DNA form, the CDR3 reads TGCGCCAGCAGCCTCGGGACAGGCCCCCTGGAGCAGTACTTC. Translated: CASSLGTGPLEQYF.

This clonotype was counted ten times or more. The rearrangement links TRBV5-5 to TRBJ2-5, with 8 bases fitting TRBD2. Germline V gene sequence: CDR1 SGHKS, CDR2 YYEKEE (reference sequence). The CDR3 consists of 17 residues. The V and J ends lost 2 bases and 4 bases, in that order; junction bases with no gene match: 13. The CDR3 DNA reads TGTGCCAGCAGCTTAGTACTTACCGGGAGGGCCCGAGAGACCCAGTACTTC. It translates to CASSLVLTGRARETQYF.

The CDR3 loop reads CASSIDRGQPQHF. DNA of the CDR3: TGTGCCAGCAGTATCGACAGGGGACAGCCCCAGCATTTT. This rearrangement joins TRBV12-3 or TRBV12-4 to TRBJ1-5; 8 bases map to TRBD1. Trimming removed 5 bases from V and 7 bases from J; junction bases left unmatched: 4. The CDR3 is 13 residues long.

V gene TRBV5-1 combines with J gene TRBJ2-1, with 8 bases aligning to TRBD2. In germline, CDR1 is SGHRS, CDR2 YFSETQ. This CDR3 region has 15 residues. J gave up 5 bases and V 2 bases, and 6 bases lay outside the gene matches. CDR3: CASSFSSGGNNEQFF. Here the CDR3 DNA reads TGCGCCAGCAGCTTCTCCAGCGGGGGCAACAATGAGCAGTTCTTC.

This chain uses TRBV6-2 or TRBV6-3 with TRBJ2-1, with D possibly matching TRBD2 (6 bases). CDR3 length equals 17 residues. Germline CDR1 reads MNHEY; CDR2 reads SVGEGT. Trimming stripped 2 bases from V and 5 bases from J, with 19 bases between. CDR3 nucleotide sequence: TGTGCCAGCAGTTACCGCGCGGGGAGACTCGAGGACAATGAGCAGTTCTTC. Amino acid sequence: CASSYRAGRLEDNEQFF.

This rearrangement joins TRBV29-1 to TRBJ2-5; D may be TRBD2 (5 bases). This CDR3 spans 12 amino acids. Germline lookup yields CDR1 SQVTM and CDR2 ANQGSEA. Deletions cut 0 bases from V and 5 bases from J, with 7 bases between. In DNA form, the CDR3 reads TGCAGCGTTGAAGAGGGCGGGGAGACCCAGTACTTC. Its translation: CSVEEGGETQYF.

A word on this clonotype: Sequence at one end of the junction differs from germline and may be a read error. The V gene is TRBV28, the J gene TRBJ2-7, with 7 bases aligning to TRBD1. In germline, CDR1 is MDHEN, CDR2 SYDVKM. CDR3 length: 13 residues. The CDR3 nucleotides are TGTGCCAGCAGGGGGACAGTCTCCCACGAGCAGTACTTC. Its protein is CASRGTVSHEQYF.

There are many counts of this clonotype. CDR3 in amino acids: CASSSIGSTDTQYF. The CDR3 region has the DNA TGCGCCAGCAGCTCTATAGGGAGCACAGATACGCAGTATTTT. The chain has TRBV5-1 and TRBJ2-3; D unclear. The CDR3 loop spans 14 amino acids. V was clipped by 3 bases and J by 0 bases, with 8 bases between them. CDR1 is SGHRS, CDR2 YFSETQ, per germline.

The chain is built from TRBV4-3 and TRBJ2-7; D gene uncertain. This CDR3 region has 14 residues. With 1 base removed from V and 2 bases from J, the gap between germline ends came to 9 bases. Germline lookup yields CDR1 LGHNA and CDR2 YSLEER. CDR3 region: CASSQGVMTYEQYF. CDR3 coding DNA: TGCGCCAGCAGCCAAGGAGTGATGACCTACGAGCAGTACTTC.

V is TRBV5-1 and J is TRBJ2-1; TRBD1 matches 12 bases. The V gene end was trimmed by 4 bases and the J gene end by 6 bases; junction bases not matched to a gene: 14. Germline CDR1 and CDR2: SGHRS and YFSETQ. CDR3 length equals 18 residues. In DNA, the CDR3 is TGCGCCAGCAGCGTTATTCCGGGACAGGGGGCATCGGGCAATGAGCAGTTCTTC. This encodes CASSVIPGQGASGNEQFF.